The present entry profiles one T cell receptor beta chain with its context. As yet, its antigen is unknown. Germline values: CDR1 SGHTA, CDR2 FQGNSA. Trimming at V came to 5 bases and at J to 8 bases, leaving 2 bases not matched to a gene. The length of the CDR3 is 11 residues. The PCR used 60 Vbeta and 13 Jbeta primers. Per the study methods: Unique TCR beta chains numbered roughly 83 million in a later analysis, with roughly 11 million shared. Libraries were prepared by immunoSEQ multiplex PCR; TCRdb keeps only in-frame clonotypes and omits some of them. That table is the source of V, J and clone size, and D and trimming were worked out from the DNA. The table shows some 140,000 clones, with around 80% occurring only once. This sample was included in a study of cytomegalovirus exposure and HLA in healthy donors. On the study more broadly: The study placed 80% to 85% of its roughly 430 genotyped donors in the Caucasian-associated ancestry cluster. General study points: A later analysis found common viral pathogens apparently linked to several of the most significant clusters. TCR beta V- and J-gene trimming was later associated with a missense DCLRE1C variant.

The chain uses TRBV7-2 and TRBJ1-1, with 7 bases lining up with TRBD1. This sequence was found in a woman in her fifties or sixties in good health and CMV-seropositive. Sequences were obtained from PBMCs. The CDR3 is CASSLQGEAFF. The DNA of the CDR3 is TGTGCCAGCAGCCTACAGGGGGAAGCTTTCTTT.